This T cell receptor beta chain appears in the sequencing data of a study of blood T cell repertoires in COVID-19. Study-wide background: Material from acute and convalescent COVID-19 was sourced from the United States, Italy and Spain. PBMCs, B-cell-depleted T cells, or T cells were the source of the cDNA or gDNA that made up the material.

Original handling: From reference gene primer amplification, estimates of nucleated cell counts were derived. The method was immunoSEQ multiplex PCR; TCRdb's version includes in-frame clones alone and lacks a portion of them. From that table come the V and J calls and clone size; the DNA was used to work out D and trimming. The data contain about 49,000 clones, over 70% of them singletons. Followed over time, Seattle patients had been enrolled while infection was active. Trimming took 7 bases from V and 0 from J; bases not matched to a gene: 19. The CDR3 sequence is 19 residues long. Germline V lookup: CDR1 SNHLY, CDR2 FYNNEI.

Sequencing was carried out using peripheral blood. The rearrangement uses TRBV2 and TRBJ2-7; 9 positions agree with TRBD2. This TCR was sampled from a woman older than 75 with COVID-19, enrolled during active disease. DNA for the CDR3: TGTGCCAGCAACCTCGAAATAGTCCCGGCACTAGCGGGCTCCTACGAGCAGTACTTC. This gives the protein CASNLEIVPALAGSYEQYF. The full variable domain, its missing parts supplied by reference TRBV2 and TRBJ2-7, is EPEVTQTPSHQVTQMGQEVILRCVPISNHLYFYWYRQILGQKVEFLVSFYNNEISEKSEIFDDQFSVERPDGSNFTLKIRSTKLEDSAMYFCASNLEIVPALAGSYEQYFGPGTRLTVT.